This is a list of T cell receptor beta chains from one sample in a study of blood T cell repertoires in COVID-19. TCRdb's copy holds only in-frame clones and misses some; the assay was immunoSEQ multiplex PCR. The table lists around 430,000 clones, 88% of them singletons. Sequencing was done on a sample of peripheral blood. The receptors were gathered from a woman in her fifties or sixties with COVID-19, enrolled during active disease. CDR3s include the opening cysteine and the closing phenylalanine or tryptophan. The order of the fields is clone size, D gene, CDR3 length, V gene, J gene, CDR3 DNA, CDR3 protein. The D gene is left open where the match is weak. The size of a clone is reported for some rows only, either as once, few or many, or as a class for expanded clones.

NA	NA	14	TRBV19	TRBJ2-6	TGTGCCAGTACTAGTACCTCTGGGGCCAACGTCCTGACTTTC	CASTSTSGANVLTF
NA	NA	12	TRBV6-5	TRBJ1-1	TGTGCCAGCAGTCCAAGGGGCTTAGGAGCTTTCTTT	CASSPRGLGAFF
NA	NA	13	TRBV7-9	TRBJ2-1	TGTGCCAGCAGCTTCGAGCGGTTCAATGAGCAGTTCTTC	CASSFERFNEQFF
NA	NA	13	TRBV7-9	TRBJ1-2	TGTGCCAGCAGCGTAGGCGGAGACTATGGCTACACCTTC	CASSVGGDYGYTF
once	NA	13	TRBV9	TRBJ2-1	TGTGCCAGCAGCGTAGCACAGGCGAATGAGCAGTTCTTC	CASSVAQANEQFF
NA	NA	14	TRBV18	TRBJ1-3	TGTGCCAGCTCACCCGAGACGGTAGGAGACACCATATATTTT	CASSPETVGDTIYF
NA	NA	13	TRBV11-3	TRBJ2-5	TGTGCCAGCAGCAGTAGAGAGGAGGGGACCCAGTACTTC	CASSSREEGTQYF
NA	TRBD2	15	TRBV30	TRBJ2-1	TGTGCCTGGAGTAATACGCGGGGGAGATACGAGGAGCAGTTCTTC	CAWSNTRGRYEEQFF
NA	TRBD2	14	TRBV6-5	TRBJ2-7	TGTGCCAGCGGCAGCGGCAGCGGGGGCCACGAGCAGTACTTC	CASGSGSGGHEQYF
once	NA	13	TRBV12-3/TRBV12-4	TRBJ2-3	TGTGCCAGCATAGGCGAGGGGGCAGATACGCAGTATTTT	CASIGEGADTQYF
NA	NA	13	TRBV6-5	TRBJ1-2	TGTGCCAGCAGTATGCGAGAGAACTATGGCTACACCTTC	CASSMRENYGYTF
NA	TRBD2	16	TRBV10-3	TRBJ2-3	TGTGCCATCAGTGAGGCGGGGGATAGTTTTGCAGATACGCAGTATTTT	CAISEAGDSFADTQYF
NA	NA	16	TRBV10-3	TRBJ1-5	TGTGCCATCAGTGAGTCTCGGGACTCGGGGGGCCAGCCCCAGCATTTT	CAISESRDSGGQPQHF
once	TRBD1	16	TRBV4-2	TRBJ1-3	TGTGCCAGCAGCCAAGACCCAGGGACAGGGGGAAACACCATATATTTT	CASSQDPGTGGNTIYF
NA	NA	13	TRBV5-6	TRBJ1-2	TGTGCCAGCACCCAGGTTGGGGGGTATGGCTACACCTTC	CASTQVGGYGYTF
NA	TRBD2	18	TRBV11-2	TRBJ2-3	TGTGCCAGCAGCTTAGATGAGAGCGGGACGACCTTCACAGATACGCAGTATTTT	CASSLDESGTTFTDTQYF
NA	NA	14	TRBV21-1	TRBJ1-1	TGTGCCAGCAGCTCAAGTTCAGGGGGCACTGAAGCTTTCTTT	CASSSSSGGTEAFF
NA	NA	12	TRBV6-6	TRBJ1-1	TGTGCCAGCAGTTACACGGGGACTGAAGCTTTCTTT	CASSYTGTEAFF
NA	NA	14	TRBV5-1	TRBJ2-3	TGCGCCAGCAGCAGTGACAGATACACAGATACGCAGTATTTT	CASSSDRYTDTQYF
NA	NA	14	TRBV7-9	TRBJ2-7	TGTGCCAGCAGCACAAAAGGGGTCGACTACGAGCAGTACTTC	CASSTKGVDYEQYF
NA	TRBD1	14	TRBV18	TRBJ1-6	TGTGCCAGCTCCTCGACAGGGAGGAATTCACCCCTCCACTTT	CASSSTGRNSPLHF
NA	NA	14	TRBV20-1	TRBJ1-4	TGCAGTGCTAGTAGGAGCCCCAATAATGAAAAACTGTTTTTT	CSASRSPNNEKLFF
NA	NA	13	TRBV30	TRBJ1-1	TGTGCCTGGACCACGACATTTAACACTGAAGCTTTCTTT	CAWTTTFNTEAFF
NA	TRBD2	15	TRBV11-1	TRBJ2-1	TGTGCCAGCAGCTTATTGAGACTAGCGGACAATGAGCAGTTCTTC	CASSLLRLADNEQFF
NA	NA	12	TRBV12-3/TRBV12-4	TRBJ1-5	TGTGCCAGCCGGGGGGGGTCTCAGCCCCAGCATTTT	CASRGGSQPQHF
few	NA	15	TRBV6-5	TRBJ1-6	TGTGCCACCCACGGAAGGGAGTCCTATAATTCACCCCTCCACTTT	CATHGRESYNSPLHF
NA	NA	14	TRBV19	TRBJ2-7	TGTGCCCCCCCGCGGAGGGGGCGCCCCTACGAGCAGTACTTC	CAPPRRGRPYEQYF
NA	NA	14	TRBV7-9	TRBJ1-2	TGTGCCAGCAGCCCGCTCCAGGGAATCTATGGCTACACCTTC	CASSPLQGIYGYTF
NA	NA	13	TRBV6-5	TRBJ1-1	TGTGCCAGCCGCCCTCCAGGGTCCACTGAAGCTTTCTTT	CASRPPGSTEAFF
NA	TRBD2	15	TRBV29-1	TRBJ2-1	TGCAGCGTCTCGGGACTAGCGGGGGTATCCAATGAGCAGTTCTTC	CSVSGLAGVSNEQFF
NA	NA	14	TRBV3-1/TRBV3-2	TRBJ2-7	TGTGCCAGCAGCCAAGGCGGCAGCCCCTACGAGCAGTACTTC	CASSQGGSPYEQYF
NA	NA	13	TRBV15	TRBJ2-1	TGTGCCACCAGCAGAGATTTAGTGTATGAGCAGTTCTTC	CATSRDLVYEQFF
NA	NA	14	TRBV6-6	TRBJ2-2	TGTGCCGCAAAAGAGGTCCGCCGGACCGGGGAGCTGTTTTTT	CAAKEVRRTGELFF